A single sample is the source of the 16 T cell receptor beta chains below, sequenced in a study of blood T cell repertoires in COVID-19. Profiled with immunoSEQ multiplex PCR; TCRdb holds only in-frame clones, not every one. Of 250,000 to 350,000 clones in the sample, approximately 91% were seen once. Input material: PBMCs or T cells enriched from blood (not recorded which). The receptors derive from a woman in her thirties who had recovered from COVID-19.

J is TRBJ2-1 and V is TRBV7-3; TRBD1 agrees at 7 bases. The V segment lost 2 bases and the J segment 6 bases; nucleotides outside the gene matches: 7. Germline V gives CDR1 SGHTA, CDR2 FQGTGA. The CDR3 is 15 residues long. The chain's CDR3 is CASSLEGATPNEQFF. For the CDR3, the DNA is TGTGCCAGCAGCTTAGAGGGGGCTACTCCCAATGAGCAGTTCTTC.

The chain links TRBV28 to TRBJ1-4, with unresolved D. Trimming removed 6 bases from V and 8 bases from J, with 16 bases in between. This CDR3 comprises 14 residues. Germline CDR1 and CDR2: MDHEN and SYDVKM. Here the CDR3 reads CASSPIEYREKLFF. The CDR3 DNA reads TGTGCCAGCAGCCCCATCGAGTACCGGGAAAAACTGTTTTTT.

This clone was seen once. V gene TRBV7-9 combines with J gene TRBJ2-7, with 9 bases aligning to TRBD1. The V segment lost 4 bases and the J segment 3 bases; nucleotides outside the gene matches: 7. Germline V CDR1 and CDR2: SEHNR, FQNEAQ (reference sequence). CDR3 length equals 15 residues. Here the CDR3 reads CASSSHRGRNYEQYF. DNA of the CDR3: TGTGCCAGCAGCTCGCACAGGGGGCGCAACTACGAGCAGTACTTC.

The chain is built from TRBV19 and TRBJ2-3; D is possibly TRBD2 (6 bases). Trimming took off 6 bases at V and 2 bases at J, with 12 bases between the two ends. Germline values: CDR1 LNHDA, CDR2 SQIVND (reference sequence). The CDR3 loop spans 14 amino acids. This chain's CDR3 is CASRPRDFTDTQYF. The CDR3 DNA sequence: TGTGCCAGTAGACCCCGGGACTTCACAGATACGCAGTATTTT.

The rearrangement links TRBV28 to TRBJ1-1, with D unresolved. The germline V gene encodes CDR1 MDHEN and CDR2 SYDVKM. This CDR3 contains 12 residues. Trimming cost V 5 bases and J 7 bases, with 11 bases left between them. CDR3 DNA: TGTGCCAGCAGTCTCTGGTCGGGTGAAGCTTTCTTT. As protein: CASSLWSGEAFF.

This sequence joins TRBV6-5 and TRBJ2-3, with D possibly TRBD1 on 5 matching bases. Looked up from germline, CDR1 is MNHEY and CDR2 is SVGAGI. The CDR3 loop spans 12 amino acids. V lost 8 bases and J lost 3, with 9 bases in between. The CDR3 region is CASGRVTDTQYF. CDR3 nucleotide sequence: TGTGCCAGCGGCAGGGTTACAGATACGCAGTATTTT.

The chain combines TRBV6-5 with TRBJ2-1; 9 bases align to TRBD2. J was trimmed by 8 bases and V by 8 bases; bases with no gene match: 7. In germline, CDR1 is MNHEY, CDR2 SVGAGI. This CDR3 spans 13 amino acids. This chain's CDR3 is CASSAGGLHEQFF. Here the CDR3 DNA reads TGTGCCAGCTCGGCGGGAGGGCTTCATGAGCAGTTCTTC.

Only a few counts were recorded for this clone. This sequence joins TRBV5-4 and TRBJ2-1; D remains ambiguous. CDR3 length equals 13 residues. The germline V and J ends were trimmed by 4 bases and 2 bases, with 7 bases remaining between them. CDR1 is SGHNT, CDR2 YYREEE, per germline (reference sequence). CDR3 region: CASSDKPYNEQFF. CDR3 nucleotide sequence: TGTGCCAGCAGCGACAAACCCTACAATGAGCAGTTCTTC.

This sequence joins TRBV11-1 and TRBJ2-7, with TRBD2 matching over 11 bases. Germline CDR1 SGHAT, CDR2 FQDESV (reference sequence). This CDR3 region has 15 residues. V gave up 3 bases and J gave up 5 bases; unmatched junction bases: 6. CDR3 sequence: CASSFLAGGPDEQYF. In nucleotides, the CDR3 is TGTGCCAGCAGCTTCTTAGCGGGAGGGCCCGACGAGCAGTACTTC.

The chain recombines TRBV2 with TRBJ2-3, with 7 bases matching TRBD2. The germline V gene encodes CDR1 SNHLY and CDR2 FYNNEI. The CDR3 has 11 residues. The junction had 7 bases not matched to a gene; V was cut back by 10 bases and J by 9 bases. The CDR3 loop reads CATQTSPTQYF. DNA of the CDR3: TGTGCCACCCAGACTAGCCCCACGCAGTATTTT.

The chain carries TRBV28 and TRBJ2-7; D might be TRBD2 (7 bases). Looked up from germline, CDR1 is MDHEN and CDR2 is SYDVKM. V dropped 7 bases and J dropped 7 bases, with 14 bases sitting between them. The CDR3 covers 12 residues. Here the CDR3 reads CASTPGEGEQYF. The DNA for the CDR3 is TGTGCCAGCACCCCAGGGGAGGGTGAGCAGTACTTC.

V gene TRBV27 combines with J gene TRBJ2-4; D is perhaps TRBD2 (7 bases). Per the germline V gene, CDR1 is MNHEY and CDR2 is SMNVEV (reference sequence). V was pared by 0 bases and J by 3 bases, with 15 bases between. The CDR3 is made up of 17 amino acids. CDR3 DNA sequence: TGTGCCAGCAGTTTATCTTCCGAGGGGGGGAGCAAAAACATTCAGTACTTC. This translates into CASSLSSEGGSKNIQYF.

Here the CDR3 reads CASSIAGTGSYGYTF. CDR3 DNA sequence: TGTGCCAGTAGTATTGCGGGGACCGGGAGCTATGGCTACACCTTC. The J gene is TRBJ1-2, the V gene TRBV19, with a tentative D call TRBD1 (5 bases). Trimming took 3 bases from V and 4 from J, leaving 15 bases between them. Per germline, CDR1 LNHDA and CDR2 SQIVND (reference sequence). The CDR3 is made up of 15 amino acids. Full variable domain (rest looked up from reference TRBV19 and TRBJ1-2): DGGITQSPKYLFRKEGQNVTLSCEQNLNHDAMYWYRQDPGQGLRLIYYSQIVNDFQKGDIAEGYSVSREKKESFPLTVTSAQKNPTAFYLCASSIAGTGSYGYTFGSGTRLTVV.

The rearrangement joins TRBV30 to TRBJ1-2; D is unclear. The germline V gene has CDR1 GTSNPN and CDR2 SVGIG (reference sequence). CDR3 length: 14 amino acids. V was clipped by 3 bases and J by 7 bases, with 18 bases between them. The CDR3 DNA reads TGTGCCTGGAGCCGTAGTGGGAGATCAGGTGGCTACACCTTC. This translates into CAWSRSGRSGGYTF.

This chain connects TRBV18 to TRBJ2-1; 7 nucleotides agree with TRBD2. Losses at the gene ends were 1 base for V and 0 bases for J; bases not matched to a gene: 3. Germline V CDR1 and CDR2: KGHSH, LQKENI. This CDR3 contains 16 residues. DNA of the CDR3: TGTGCCAGCTCACCACGTCGCGGGAGCTCCTACAATGAGCAGTTCTTC. It yields the protein CASSPRRGSSYNEQFF.

V and J are TRBV29-1 and TRBJ2-7; D gene uncertain. The germline V and J ends were trimmed by 2 bases and 0 bases, with 14 bases remaining between them. The CDR3 runs to 15 residues. Per germline, CDR1 SQVTM and CDR2 ANQGSEA. Written as DNA, the CDR3 is TGCAGCGTTGAAAACTCAGGTCAGCCCTCCTACGAGCAGTACTTC. As protein: CSVENSGQPSYEQYF.